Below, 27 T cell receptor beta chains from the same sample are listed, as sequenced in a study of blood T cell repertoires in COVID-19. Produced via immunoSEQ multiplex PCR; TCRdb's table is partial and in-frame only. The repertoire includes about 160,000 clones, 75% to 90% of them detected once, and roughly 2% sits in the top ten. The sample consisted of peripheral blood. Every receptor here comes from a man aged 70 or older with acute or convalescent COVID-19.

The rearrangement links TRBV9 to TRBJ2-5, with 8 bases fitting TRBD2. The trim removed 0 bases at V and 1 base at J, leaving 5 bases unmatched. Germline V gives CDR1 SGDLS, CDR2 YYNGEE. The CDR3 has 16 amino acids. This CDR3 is CASSVGPAGVQETQYF. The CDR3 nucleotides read TGTGCCAGCAGCGTAGGCCCAGCGGGGGTCCAAGAGACCCAGTACTTC.

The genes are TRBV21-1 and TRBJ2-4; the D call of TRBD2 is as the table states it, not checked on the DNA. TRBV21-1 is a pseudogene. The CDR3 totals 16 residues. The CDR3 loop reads CASSKGGEECRNIQYF. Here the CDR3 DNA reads TGTGCCAGCAGCAAAGGGGGGGAGGAGTGCCGGAACATTCAGTACTTC.

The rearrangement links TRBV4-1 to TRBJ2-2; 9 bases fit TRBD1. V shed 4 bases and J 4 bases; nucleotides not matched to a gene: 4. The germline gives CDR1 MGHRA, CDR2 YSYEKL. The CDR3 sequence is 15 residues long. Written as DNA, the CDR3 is TGCGCCAGCAGCCCTGGACAGGGGCCCACCGGGGAGCTGTTTTTT. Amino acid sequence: CASSPGQGPTGELFF.

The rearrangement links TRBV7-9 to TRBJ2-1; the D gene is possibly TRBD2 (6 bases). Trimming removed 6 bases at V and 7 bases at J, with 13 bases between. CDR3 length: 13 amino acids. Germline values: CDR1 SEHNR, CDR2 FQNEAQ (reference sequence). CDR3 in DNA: TGTGCCAGCAGTCACGGTGGGGGGAATGAGCAGTTCTTC. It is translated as CASSHGGGNEQFF.

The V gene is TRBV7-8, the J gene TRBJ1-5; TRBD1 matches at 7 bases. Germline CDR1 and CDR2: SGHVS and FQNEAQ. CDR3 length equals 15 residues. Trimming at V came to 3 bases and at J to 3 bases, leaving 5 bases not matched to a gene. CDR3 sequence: CASSFGDSYNQPQHF. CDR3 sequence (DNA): TGTGCCAGCAGCTTCGGGGACAGCTACAATCAGCCCCAGCATTTT.

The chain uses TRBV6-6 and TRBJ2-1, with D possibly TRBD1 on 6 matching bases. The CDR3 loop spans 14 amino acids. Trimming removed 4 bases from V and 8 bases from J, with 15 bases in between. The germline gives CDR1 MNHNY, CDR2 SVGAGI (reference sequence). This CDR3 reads CASSWVGAMDEQFF. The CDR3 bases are TGTGCCAGCAGTTGGGTGGGGGCTATGGATGAGCAGTTCTTC.

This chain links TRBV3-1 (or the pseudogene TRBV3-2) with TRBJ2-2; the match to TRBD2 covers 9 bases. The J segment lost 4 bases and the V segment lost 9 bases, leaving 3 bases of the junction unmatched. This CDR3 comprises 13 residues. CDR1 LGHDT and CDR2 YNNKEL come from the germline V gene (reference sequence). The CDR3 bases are TGTGCCAGTGGGACTAGCTTCACCGGGGAGCTGTTTTTT. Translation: CASGTSFTGELFF.

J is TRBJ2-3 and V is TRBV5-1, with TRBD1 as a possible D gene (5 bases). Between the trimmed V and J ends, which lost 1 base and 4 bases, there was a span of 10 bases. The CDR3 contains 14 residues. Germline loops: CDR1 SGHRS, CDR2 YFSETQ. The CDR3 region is CASSLNRQSDTQYF. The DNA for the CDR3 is TGCGCCAGCAGCTTGAACAGACAGTCAGATACGCAGTATTTT.

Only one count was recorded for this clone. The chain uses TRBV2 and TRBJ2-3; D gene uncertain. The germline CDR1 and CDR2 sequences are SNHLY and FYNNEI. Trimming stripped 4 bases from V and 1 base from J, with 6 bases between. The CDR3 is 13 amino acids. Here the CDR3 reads CASSARGTDTQYF. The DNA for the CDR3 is TGTGCCAGCAGTGCACGGGGCACAGATACGCAGTATTTT.

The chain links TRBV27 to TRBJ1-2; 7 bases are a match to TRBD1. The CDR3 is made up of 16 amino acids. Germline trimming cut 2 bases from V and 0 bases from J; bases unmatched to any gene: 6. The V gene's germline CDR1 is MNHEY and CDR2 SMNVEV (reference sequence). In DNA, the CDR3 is TGTGCCAGCAGTTTAACAGGGGACCCTACTAACTATGGCTACACCTTC. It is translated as CASSLTGDPTNYGYTF.

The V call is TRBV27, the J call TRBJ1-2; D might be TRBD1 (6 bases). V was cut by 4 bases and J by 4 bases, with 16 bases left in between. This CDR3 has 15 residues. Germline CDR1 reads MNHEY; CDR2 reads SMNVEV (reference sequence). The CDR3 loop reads CASSSGQNRRYGYTF. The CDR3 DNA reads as TGTGCCAGCAGTTCCGGACAGAATCGTCGCTATGGCTACACCTTC.

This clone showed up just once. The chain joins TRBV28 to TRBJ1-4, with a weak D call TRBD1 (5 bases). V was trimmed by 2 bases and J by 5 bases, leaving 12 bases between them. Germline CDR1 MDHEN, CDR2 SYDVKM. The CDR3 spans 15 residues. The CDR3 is CASSLGGAGNEKLFF. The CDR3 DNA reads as TGTGCCAGCAGTTTAGGAGGGGCGGGAAATGAAAAACTGTTTTTT.

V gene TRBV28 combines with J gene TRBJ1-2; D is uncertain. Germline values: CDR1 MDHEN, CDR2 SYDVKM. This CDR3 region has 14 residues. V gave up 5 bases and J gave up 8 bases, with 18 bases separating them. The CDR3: CASSGPGSLLGYTF. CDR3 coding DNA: TGTGCCAGCAGTGGACCGGGATCCCTCTTGGGCTACACCTTC.

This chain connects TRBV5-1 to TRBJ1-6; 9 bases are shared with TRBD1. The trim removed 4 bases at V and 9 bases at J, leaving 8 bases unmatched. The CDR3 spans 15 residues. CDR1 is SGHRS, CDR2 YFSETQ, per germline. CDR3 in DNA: TGCGCCAGCAGCCCGGGACAGGGATCATCTTCACCCCTCCACTTT. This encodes CASSPGQGSSSPLHF.

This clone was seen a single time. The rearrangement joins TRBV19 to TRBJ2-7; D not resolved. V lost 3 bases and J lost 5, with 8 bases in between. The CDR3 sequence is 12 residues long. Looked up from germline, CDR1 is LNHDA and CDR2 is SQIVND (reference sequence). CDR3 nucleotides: TGTGCCAGTAGTATGTTCGGAGACGAGCAGTACTTC. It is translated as CASSMFGDEQYF.

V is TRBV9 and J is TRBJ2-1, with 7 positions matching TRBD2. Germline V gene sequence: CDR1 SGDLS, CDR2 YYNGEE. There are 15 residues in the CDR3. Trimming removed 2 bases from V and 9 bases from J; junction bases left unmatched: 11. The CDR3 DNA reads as TGTGCCAGCAGCGTGAGGTTGGGGGAGGGTGGTGAGCAGTTCTTC. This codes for CASSVRLGEGGEQFF.

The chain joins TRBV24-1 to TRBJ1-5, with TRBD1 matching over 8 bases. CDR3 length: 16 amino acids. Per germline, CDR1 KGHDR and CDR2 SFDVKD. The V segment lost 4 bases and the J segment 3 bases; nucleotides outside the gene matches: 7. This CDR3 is CATSDSTGALNQPQHF. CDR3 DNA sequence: TGTGCCACCAGTGACTCGACAGGGGCCCTCAATCAGCCCCAGCATTTT.

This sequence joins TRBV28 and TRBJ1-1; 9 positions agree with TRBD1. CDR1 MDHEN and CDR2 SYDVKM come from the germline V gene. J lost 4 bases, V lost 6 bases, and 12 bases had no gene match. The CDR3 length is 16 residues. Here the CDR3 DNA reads TGTGCCAGCAGCCTCAGGTCGGGGACAGGGATCACTGAAGCTTTCTTT. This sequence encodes CASSLRSGTGITEAFF.

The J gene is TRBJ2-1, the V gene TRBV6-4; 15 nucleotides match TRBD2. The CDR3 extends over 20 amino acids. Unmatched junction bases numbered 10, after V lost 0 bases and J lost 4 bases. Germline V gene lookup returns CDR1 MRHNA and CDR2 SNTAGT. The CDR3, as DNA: TGTGCCAGCAGTGACTCCTCAGTAGGACTAGCGGGAGGGCAATACAATGAGCAGTTCTTC. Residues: CASSDSSVGLAGGQYNEQFF.

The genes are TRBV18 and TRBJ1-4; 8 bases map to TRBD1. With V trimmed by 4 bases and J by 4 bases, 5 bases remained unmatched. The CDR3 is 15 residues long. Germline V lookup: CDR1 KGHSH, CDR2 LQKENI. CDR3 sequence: CASSQETGDNEKLFF. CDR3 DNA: TGTGCCAGCTCACAAGAGACAGGGGATAATGAAAAACTGTTTTTT.

CDR3 sequence reads: CASSLGASPYNEQFF. The CDR3 region has the DNA TGTGCCAGCAGCTTAGGGGCTAGCCCATACAATGAGCAGTTCTTC. The chain couples TRBV11-3 to TRBJ2-1; weak D call: TRBD2 (5 bases). The germline CDR1 and CDR2 sequences are SGHNT and YENEEA. Trimming cost V 1 base and J 4 bases, with 11 bases left between them. The CDR3 has 15 amino acids.

The CDR3 spells CASSSGLAGELFF. The CDR3 DNA reads as TGTGCCAGCAGCTCGGGACTAGCAGGGGAGCTGTTTTTT. The chain joins TRBV7-2 to TRBJ2-2; the match to TRBD2 covers 9 bases. This CDR3 is 13 amino acids long. The germline V gene has CDR1 SGHTA and CDR2 FQGNSA. Trimming cost V 4 bases and J 8 bases; bases outside gene matches: 2.

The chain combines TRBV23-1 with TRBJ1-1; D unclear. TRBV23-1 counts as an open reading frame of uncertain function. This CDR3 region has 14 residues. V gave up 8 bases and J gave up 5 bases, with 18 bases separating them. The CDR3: CASPGWPRGTEAFF. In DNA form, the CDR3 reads TGCGCCAGCCCCGGGTGGCCTCGGGGTACTGAAGCTTTCTTT.

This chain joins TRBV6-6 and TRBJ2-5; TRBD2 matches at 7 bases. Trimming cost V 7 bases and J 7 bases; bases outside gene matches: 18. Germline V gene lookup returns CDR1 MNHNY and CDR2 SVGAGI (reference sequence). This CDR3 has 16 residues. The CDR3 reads CASTPQYSPSGGTQYF. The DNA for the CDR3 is TGTGCCAGCACCCCCCAGTACAGCCCTTCGGGGGGGACCCAGTACTTC.

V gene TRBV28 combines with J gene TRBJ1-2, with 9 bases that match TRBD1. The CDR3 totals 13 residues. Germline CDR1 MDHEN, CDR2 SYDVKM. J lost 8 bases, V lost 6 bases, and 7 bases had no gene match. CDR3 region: CASRLTGGRGYTF. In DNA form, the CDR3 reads TGTGCCAGCAGACTTACAGGGGGCCGGGGCTACACCTTC.

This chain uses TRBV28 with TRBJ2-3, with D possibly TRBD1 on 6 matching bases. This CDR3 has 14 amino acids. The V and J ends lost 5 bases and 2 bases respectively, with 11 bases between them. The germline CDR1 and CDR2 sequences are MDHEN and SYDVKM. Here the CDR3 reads CASSLDRNTDTQYF. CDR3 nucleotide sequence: TGTGCCAGCAGTCTAGACAGGAACACAGATACGCAGTATTTT.

CDR3 amino acids: CASSSRDMGSPLHF. CDR3 DNA sequence: TGTGCCAGCAGCAGCCGGGACATGGGTTCACCCCTCCACTTT. The V and J genes are TRBV6-5 and TRBJ1-6, with a tentative D call TRBD1 (6 bases). Germline V CDR1 and CDR2: MNHEY, SVGAGI. This CDR3 comprises 14 residues. The V gene lost 6 bases and the J gene lost 9 bases, with 15 bases spanning the gap.